The entry below gives a single T cell receptor beta chain sequence along with its context. Its target is not known. The data are from a study of cytomegalovirus exposure and HLA in healthy donors. Overall study results and limits: Researchers reported that a few CMV-associated chains were confirmed in vitro as CMV antigen-specific.

Here immunoSEQ multiplex PCR was the method, and the copy in TCRdb shows in-frame clones only, minus some. The table lists about 74,000 clones, 90% to 95% of them singletons. Germline loops: CDR1 SEHNR, CDR2 FQNEAQ (reference sequence). The ends were cut back, 2 bases at V and 5 bases at J, with 6 bases in the middle. The CDR3 totals 12 residues. This TCR was sampled from a woman in her late teens or twenties in good health and CMV-seropositive. Sequenced input: PBMCs. This chain connects TRBV7-9 to TRBJ1-1; D is unclear. The CDR3, as DNA: TGTGCCAGCAGCTTATCCCCGACTGAAGCTTTCTTT. This sequence encodes CASSLSPTEAFF. Variable domain in full (rest from reference TRBV7-9 and TRBJ1-1): DTGVSQNPRHKITKRGQNVTFRCDPISEHNRLYWYRQTLGQGPEFLTYFQNEAQLEKSRLLSDRFSAERPKGSFSTLEIQRTEQGDSAMYLCASSLSPTEAFFGQGTRLTVV.